This paragraph covers one T cell receptor beta chain sequence. These data belong to a study of metastatic and nonmetastatic thyroid tumors. Not a single patient had been given any form of treatment at any point before undergoing thyroid surgery. Trimming left V 0 bases short and J 8 bases short, with 13 bases between. This CDR3 has 13 amino acids. Germline values: CDR1 DFQATT, CDR2 SNEGSKA (reference sequence). In the authors' methods: The authors used CDR3 differences across clinicopathological groups to build a distant-metastasis classifier for papillary thyroid cancer. MiXCR re-clonotyped the PCR reads for TCRdb. Here the V and J calls rest on TCRdb's processing, not on the authors' analysis. Of several thousand clones listed, about a third were seen once; the top ten hold 20% to 25%.

The specimen was tumor tissue. The genes are TRBV20-1 and TRBJ1-2; no reliable D call. The origin of this receptor is a female donor with papillary thyroid cancer or a benign thyroid nodule (not recorded which). Some clones in this sample may be carry-over from other donors' samples. The CDR3 nucleotides read TGCAGTGCTAGAGACCCCGGACGTAAGGGCTACACCTTC. As protein: CSARDPGRKGYTF.